The 17 T cell receptor beta chains listed next were all sequenced from one sample in a study of pediatric ulcerative colitis. The table came from immunoSEQ multiplex PCR; TCRdb's copy has only in-frame clones and leaves some out. Here the sample spans tens of thousands of clones, less than 80% being singletons. During colonoscopy, one to two rectal pinch biopsies were collected. Sequenced: gut tissue. These receptor sequences come from a boy between 10 and 17 years old with moderate ulcerative colitis.

The chain joins TRBV6-5 to TRBJ2-5; 12 nucleotides line up with TRBD2. V gave up 6 bases and J gave up 6 bases; unmatched junction bases: 8. CDR3 length equals 15 residues. CDR1 is MNHEY and CDR2 is SVGAGI in the germline V gene. The CDR3 DNA follows: TGTGCCAGCAGGAGCCTAGCGGGAGGGGTGAAGACCCAGTACTTC. Its protein product is CASRSLAGGVKTQYF.

The CDR3 protein is CSVVRTGLKDEQFF. In DNA, the CDR3 is TGCAGCGTTGTGAGGACAGGGTTAAAAGATGAGCAGTTCTTC. V is TRBV29-1 and J is TRBJ2-1; 8 bases are a match to TRBD1. Per the germline V gene, CDR1 is SQVTM and CDR2 is ANQGSEA. The CDR3 is 14 residues long. V lost 4 bases, J lost 8 bases, and 10 bases stayed unmatched.

The gene calls are TRBV6-1 and TRBJ2-7, with 12 bases matching TRBD1. CDR3 size: 14 residues. The germline V gene encodes CDR1 MNHNS and CDR2 SASEGT. Germline trimming cut 6 bases from V and 6 bases from J; bases unmatched to any gene: 6. The CDR3 DNA is TGTGCCAGCAGCGGGACAGGGGGCGGGTCCGAGCAGTACTTC. This encodes CASSGTGGGSEQYF.

The chain combines TRBV5-8 with TRBJ2-2; D not resolved. Per germline, CDR1 SGHTS and CDR2 YDEGEE. The CDR3 loop spans 14 amino acids. V dropped 2 bases and J dropped 0 bases, with 5 bases sitting between them. This chain's CDR3 is CASSFQANTGELFF. CDR3 nucleotide sequence: TGTGCCAGCAGCTTTCAAGCGAACACCGGGGAGCTGTTTTTT.

This sequence joins TRBV18 and TRBJ1-1, with D perhaps TRBD1 (6 bases). V dropped 4 bases and J dropped 1 base, with 10 bases sitting between them. Germline V gives CDR1 KGHSH, CDR2 LQKENI. This CDR3 spans 14 amino acids. This chain's CDR3 is CASSRGQPNTEAFF. The CDR3 nucleotides are TGTGCCAGCTCACGTGGACAGCCGAACACTGAAGCTTTCTTT.

The V and J genes are TRBV29-1 and TRBJ2-2, with 11 bases lining up with TRBD2. Germline-derived CDR1 and CDR2 are SQVTM and ANQGSEA. CDR3 length: 17 residues. J gave up 8 bases and V 6 bases, and 17 bases lay outside the gene matches. CDR3 region: CSVGVAGGTHSGGELFF. In DNA, the CDR3 is TGCAGCGTCGGGGTAGCGGGGGGGACTCACTCAGGAGGGGAGCTGTTTTTT.

The chain is built from TRBV5-5 and TRBJ1-3; 9 bases are shared with TRBD1. This CDR3 region has 15 residues. V was clipped by 0 bases and J by 4 bases; unmatched bases: 2. CDR1 SGHKS and CDR2 YYEKEE come from the germline V gene (reference sequence). CDR3 loop: CASSLGDRVGNTIYF. The CDR3 bases are TGTGCCAGCAGCTTGGGGGACAGGGTCGGAAACACCATATATTTT. The full variable domain, its missing parts supplied by reference TRBV5-5 and TRBJ1-3, is DAGVTQSPTHLIKTRGQQVTLRCSPISGHKSVSWYQQVLGQGPQFIFQYYEKEERGRGNFPDRFSARQFPNYSSELNVNALLLGDSALYLCASSLGDRVGNTIYFGEGSWLTVV.

The chain is built from TRBV11-2 and TRBJ2-7; a possible D gene is TRBD1 (6 bases). CDR3 size: 15 residues. Germline V CDR1 and CDR2: SGHAT, FQNNGV. With 5 bases removed from V and 0 bases from J, the gap between germline ends came to 14 bases. In nucleotides, the CDR3 is TGTGCCAGCAGCGCTCAGGGGCGGATCTCCTACGAGCAGTACTTC. Amino acids: CASSAQGRISYEQYF.

This clone was detected only a few times. DNA of the CDR3: TGTGCCAGCAGGAACGGACAGGGCTCCTACAATGAGCAGTTCTTC. Its translation is CASRNGQGSYNEQFF. V gene TRBV7-9 combines with J gene TRBJ2-1, with 8 positions matching TRBD1. The CDR3 sequence is 15 residues long. Germline trimming cut 6 bases from V and 0 bases from J; bases unmatched to any gene: 4. CDR1 is SEHNR, CDR2 FQNEAQ, per germline (reference sequence).

The chain joins TRBV19 to TRBJ2-7, with a possible D match to TRBD2 (7 bases). The germline V gene has CDR1 LNHDA and CDR2 SQIVND (reference sequence). Trimming shortened V by 5 bases and J by 5 bases, and 19 bases separated the two germline ends. CDR3 length equals 15 residues. This CDR3 reads CASSLIRGAPDEQYF. As DNA, the CDR3 is TGTGCCAGTAGTCTTATCCGGGGGGCGCCGGACGAGCAGTACTTC.

The chain employs TRBV6-5 and TRBJ2-6; D unresolved. Trimming took off 0 bases at V and 4 bases at J, with 7 bases between the two ends. CDR1 is MNHEY, CDR2 SVGAGI, per germline. The CDR3 is 15 amino acids. This CDR3 is CASSYSILGANVLTF. For the CDR3, the DNA is TGTGCCAGCAGTTACTCGATTTTAGGGGCCAACGTCCTGACTTTC.

This chain joins TRBV6-1 and TRBJ2-3; TRBD2 matches 7 bases. V gave up 5 bases and J gave up 0 bases; unmatched junction bases: 5. CDR1 and CDR2 (germline): MNHNS, SASEGT. This CDR3 has 15 residues. The CDR3 region has the DNA TGTGCCAGCAGTATGAGCGGGACTAGCACAGATACGCAGTATTTT. It encodes CASSMSGTSTDTQYF.

The chain combines TRBV4-1 with TRBJ2-7, with D uncertain. This CDR3 region has 15 residues. Per germline, CDR1 MGHRA and CDR2 YSYEKL. V was pared by 2 bases and J by 0 bases, with 11 bases between. For the CDR3, the DNA is TGCGCCAGCAGCCAAACGAGCGACCCCTCCTACGAGCAGTACTTC. The encoded protein is CASSQTSDPSYEQYF.

This chain links TRBV2 with TRBJ2-1, with D unresolved. This CDR3 is 11 amino acids long. Germline V lookup: CDR1 SNHLY, CDR2 FYNNEI. Deletions cut 2 bases from V and 15 bases from J, with 11 bases between. CDR3 DNA: TGTGCCAGCAGTGAAAGCTCATTTCCGTTCTTC. Protein: CASSESSFPFF.

This chain connects TRBV2 to TRBJ2-7; D might be TRBD1 or TRBD2, each matching 7 bases. This CDR3 has 16 residues. V dropped 2 bases and J dropped 2 bases, with 16 bases sitting between them. In germline, CDR1 is SNHLY, CDR2 FYNNEI. CDR3 sequence reads: CASSERGGGPPYEQYF. CDR3 coding DNA: TGTGCCAGCAGTGAAAGGGGAGGGGGCCCCCCCTACGAGCAGTACTTC.

The chain carries TRBV4-1 and TRBJ2-5; D uncertain. Trimming left V 1 base short and J 7 bases short, with 10 bases between. The germline CDR1 and CDR2 sequences are MGHRA and YSYEKL. The CDR3 has 13 residues. The CDR3 loop reads CASSQGLDGTQYF. CDR3 bases: TGCGCCAGCAGCCAAGGGCTAGACGGGACCCAGTACTTC.

Of note for this clone: The sample contains more than one DNA sequence encoding this CDR3. This chain uses TRBV5-1 with TRBJ1-2; D uncertain. The CDR3 is made up of 13 amino acids. Germline values: CDR1 SGHRS, CDR2 YFSETQ. V was cut by 0 bases and J by 2 bases, with 5 bases left in between. CDR3 sequence: CASSLAANYGYTF. The DNA of the CDR3 is TGCGCCAGCAGCTTGGCGGCAAACTATGGCTACACCTTC.